This is a list of T cell receptor beta chains from one sample in a study of spatial heterogeneity in lung cancer. TCRdb re-called the 5' RACE reads through MiXCR, storing one row per CDR3 protein. The sample gives approximately 25,000 distinct CDR3 sequences, 6.5% to 8% of which show up once; roughly an eighth is in the top ten. The specimen was PBMCs, collected at surgery. All receptors derive from a male donor with early-stage non-small cell lung cancer. The CDR3 runs from the conserved cysteine through the conserved F or W. Fields, in order: D gene, CDR3 length, V gene, clone size, J gene, CDR3 protein, CDR3 DNA. D genes are given only for firm matches. The size field is filled for only some rows; it gives once, few, many or a size class.

d_call: .
cdr3_length: 13
v_call: TRBV18
clone_size: many
j_call: TRBJ2-7
cdr3_aa: CASSPGLTYEQYF
cdr3_nt: TGTGCCAGCTCACCTGGGTTGACCTACGAGCAGTACTTC

d_call: .
cdr3_length: 11
v_call: TRBV5-1
clone_size: many
j_call: TRBJ2-7
cdr3_aa: CASSANRAQYF
cdr3_nt: TGCGCCAGCAGCGCTAACAGGGCGCAGTACTTC

d_call: .
cdr3_length: 13
v_call: TRBV18
clone_size: many
j_call: TRBJ1-5
cdr3_aa: CASSRDMDQPQHF
cdr3_nt: TGTGCCAGCTCACGGGACATGGATCAGCCCCAGCATTTT

d_call: .
cdr3_length: 15
v_call: TRBV20-1
clone_size: many
j_call: TRBJ2-1
cdr3_aa: CSAREGAGFYNEQFF
cdr3_nt: TGCAGTGCTAGAGAAGGAGCAGGGTTTTACAATGAGCAGTTCTTC

d_call: TRBD2
cdr3_length: 18
v_call: TRBV5-1
clone_size: many
j_call: TRBJ2-1
cdr3_aa: CASSSPPGLAGVYNEQFF
cdr3_nt: TGCGCCAGCAGCTCCCCCCCGGGACTAGCGGGGGTCTACAATGAGCAGTTCTTC

d_call: TRBD2
cdr3_length: 18
v_call: TRBV4-1
clone_size: .
j_call: TRBJ2-2
cdr3_aa: CASSQAALAGRNTGELFF
cdr3_nt: TGCGCCAGCAGCCAAGCAGCACTAGCGGGAAGAAACACCGGGGAGCTGTTTTTT

d_call: .
cdr3_length: 16
v_call: TRBV28
clone_size: many
j_call: TRBJ2-4
cdr3_aa: CASRSTGSRVKNIQYF
cdr3_nt: TGTGCCAGCAGATCAACTGGGTCCCGGGTCAAAAACATTCAGTACTTC

d_call: TRBD2
cdr3_length: 16
v_call: TRBV25-1
clone_size: many
j_call: TRBJ2-3
cdr3_aa: CASSESSGVKTDTQYF
cdr3_nt: TGTGCCAGCAGTGAATCAAGCGGGGTTAAGACAGATACGCAGTATTTT

d_call: TRBD1
cdr3_length: 14
v_call: TRBV9
clone_size: few
j_call: TRBJ1-1
cdr3_aa: CASSPRQGNTEAFF
cdr3_nt: TGTGCCAGCAGCCCAAGACAGGGAAACACTGAAGCTTTCTTT

d_call: TRBD2
cdr3_length: 13
v_call: TRBV6-1
clone_size: few
j_call: TRBJ2-1
cdr3_aa: CASSPYREGEQFF
cdr3_nt: TGTGCCAGCAGTCCCTATCGGGAGGGTGAGCAGTTCTTC

d_call: .
cdr3_length: 13
v_call: TRBV12-3/TRBV12-4
clone_size: few
j_call: TRBJ1-4
cdr3_aa: CASSRDANEKLFF
cdr3_nt: TGTGCCAGCTCGAGGGACGCTAATGAAAAACTGTTTTTT

d_call: .
cdr3_length: 16
v_call: TRBV28
clone_size: many
j_call: TRBJ2-1
cdr3_aa: CASSPLGGASYNEQFF
cdr3_nt: TGTGCCAGCAGCCCATTAGGGGGAGCGTCCTACAATGAGCAGTTCTTC

d_call: .
cdr3_length: 19
v_call: TRBV1
clone_size: many
j_call: TRBJ1-5
cdr3_aa: CTSSQVTENQGYSNQPQHF
cdr3_nt: TGCACCAGCAGCCAAGTCACGGAAAACCAGGGATATAGCAATCAGCCCCAGCATTTT

d_call: TRBD1
cdr3_length: 13
v_call: TRBV5-1
clone_size: many
j_call: TRBJ1-6
cdr3_aa: CASSQYRGSPLHF
cdr3_nt: TGCGCCAGCAGCCAATACAGGGGATCACCCCTCCACTTT

d_call: TRBD2
cdr3_length: 14
v_call: TRBV20-1
clone_size: .
j_call: TRBJ2-5
cdr3_aa: CSAPPGGPQETQYF
cdr3_nt: TGCAGTGCCCCTCCGGGGGGACCACAAGAGACCCAGTACTTC

d_call: .
cdr3_length: 14
v_call: TRBV2
clone_size: medium-sized
j_call: TRBJ2-3
cdr3_aa: CASNGATRTDTQYF
cdr3_nt: TGTGCCAGCAATGGGGCGACCCGCACAGATACGCAGTATTTT

d_call: .
cdr3_length: 13
v_call: TRBV28
clone_size: many
j_call: TRBJ1-1
cdr3_aa: CASSFAGKTEAFF
cdr3_nt: TGTGCCAGCAGTTTCGCAGGGAAAACTGAAGCTTTCTTT

d_call: TRBD1
cdr3_length: 15
v_call: TRBV20-1
clone_size: many
j_call: TRBJ1-2
cdr3_aa: CSAEPTGGPRYGYTF
cdr3_nt: TGCAGTGCCGAACCGACAGGGGGACCGAGGTATGGCTACACCTTC

d_call: TRBD1
cdr3_length: 22
v_call: TRBV28
clone_size: medium-sized
j_call: TRBJ2-6
cdr3_aa: CASSSRSRDRGQRVSGANVLTF
cdr3_nt: TGTGCCAGCAGTTCGCGAAGCCGGGACAGGGGGCAGAGAGTCTCTGGGGCCAACGTCCTGACTTTC

d_call: TRBD2
cdr3_length: 18
v_call: TRBV5-1
clone_size: many
j_call: TRBJ2-6
cdr3_aa: CASRRTSGRGLGANVLTF
cdr3_nt: TGCGCCAGCAGACGGACTAGCGGGAGAGGTCTGGGGGCCAACGTCCTGACTTTC

d_call: TRBD1
cdr3_length: 16
v_call: TRBV9
clone_size: many
j_call: TRBJ2-7
cdr3_aa: CASSLTGTGGSYEQYF
cdr3_nt: TGTGCCAGCAGCCTTACCGGGACAGGGGGCTCCTACGAGCAGTACTTC

d_call: .
cdr3_length: 16
v_call: TRBV7-8
clone_size: few
j_call: TRBJ2-1
cdr3_aa: CASSLDGVGTYNEQFF
cdr3_nt: TGTGCCAGCAGCTTAGACGGAGTTGGAACCTACAATGAGCAGTTCTTC

d_call: .
cdr3_length: 13
v_call: TRBV11-2
clone_size: medium-sized
j_call: TRBJ2-5
cdr3_aa: CASSFTRRETQYF
cdr3_nt: TGTGCCAGCAGCTTCACGAGGAGAGAGACCCAGTACTTC

d_call: TRBD1
cdr3_length: 15
v_call: TRBV18
clone_size: few
j_call: TRBJ2-3
cdr3_aa: CASSPTGAGTDTQYF
cdr3_nt: TGTGCCAGCTCCCCGACAGGGGCGGGCACAGATACGCAGTATTTT

d_call: .
cdr3_length: 13
v_call: TRBV5-1
clone_size: few
j_call: TRBJ2-7
cdr3_aa: CASSRGGPNEQYF
cdr3_nt: TGCGCCAGCAGCAGGGGGGGCCCCAACGAGCAGTACTTC

d_call: TRBD1
cdr3_length: 15
v_call: TRBV5-1
clone_size: many
j_call: TRBJ1-2
cdr3_aa: CASSPREGAIRGYTF
cdr3_nt: TGCGCCAGCAGCCCCCGGGAGGGGGCGATTCGTGGCTACACCTTC

d_call: .
cdr3_length: 14
v_call: TRBV10-1
clone_size: .
j_call: TRBJ2-3
cdr3_aa: CASSRKSGTDTQYF
cdr3_nt: TGCGCCAGCAGCCGAAAATCGGGCACAGATACGCAGTATTTT

d_call: .
cdr3_length: 12
v_call: TRBV7-2
clone_size: many
j_call: TRBJ2-5
cdr3_aa: CASSLVWETQYF
cdr3_nt: TGTGCCAGCAGCTTAGTATGGGAGACCCAGTACTTC

d_call: TRBD1
cdr3_length: 15
v_call: TRBV5-1
clone_size: many
j_call: TRBJ1-1
cdr3_aa: CASHPTDPGQVKAFF
cdr3_nt: TGCGCCAGCCATCCCACTGACCCGGGACAGGTTAAAGCTTTCTTT

d_call: .
cdr3_length: 15
v_call: TRBV9
clone_size: few
j_call: TRBJ2-5
cdr3_aa: CASSVAEGYQETQYF
cdr3_nt: TGTGCCAGCAGCGTAGCCGAAGGGTACCAAGAGACCCAGTACTTC

d_call: .
cdr3_length: 15
v_call: TRBV28
clone_size: few
j_call: TRBJ2-7
cdr3_aa: CASSLSGGHISEQYF
cdr3_nt: TGTGCCAGCAGCTTGTCGGGGGGCCATATTTCCGAGCAGTACTTC

d_call: .
cdr3_length: 13
v_call: TRBV19
clone_size: many
j_call: TRBJ1-5
cdr3_aa: CASSISGNQPQHF
cdr3_nt: TGTGCCAGTAGTATAAGCGGTAATCAGCCCCAGCATTTT

d_call: TRBD2
cdr3_length: 16
v_call: TRBV9
clone_size: many
j_call: TRBJ2-1
cdr3_aa: CASSVAGLGSYNEQFF
cdr3_nt: TGTGCCAGCAGCGTAGCCGGACTAGGCTCCTACAATGAGCAGTTCTTC

d_call: .
cdr3_length: 11
v_call: TRBV2
clone_size: many
j_call: TRBJ2-4
cdr3_aa: CASRGQNIQYF
cdr3_nt: TGTGCCAGCAGGGGCCAAAACATTCAGTACTTC

d_call: TRBD1
cdr3_length: 16
v_call: TRBV20-1
clone_size: many
j_call: TRBJ1-5
cdr3_aa: CSAESRDRVRNQPQHF
cdr3_nt: TGCAGTGCAGAGTCCCGCGACAGGGTGCGCAATCAGCCCCAGCATTTT

d_call: TRBD1
cdr3_length: 16
v_call: TRBV6-5
clone_size: many
j_call: TRBJ2-2
cdr3_aa: CASSLGTGYDTGELFF
cdr3_nt: TGTGCCAGCAGTCTGGGGACAGGGTATGACACCGGGGAGCTGTTTTTT

d_call: TRBD1
cdr3_length: 15
v_call: TRBV28
clone_size: many
j_call: TRBJ1-5
cdr3_aa: CASSGTGGFNQPQHF
cdr3_nt: TGTGCCAGCAGTGGGACAGGGGGTTTTAATCAGCCCCAGCATTTT

d_call: TRBD1
cdr3_length: 14
v_call: TRBV12-3/TRBV12-4
clone_size: many
j_call: TRBJ1-2
cdr3_aa: CASSPGQAGYGYTF
cdr3_nt: TGTGCCAGCAGCCCGGGACAGGCGGGCTATGGCTACACCTTC

d_call: .
cdr3_length: 17
v_call: TRBV4-3
clone_size: .
j_call: TRBJ2-3
cdr3_aa: CASSQERAAAGTDTQYF
cdr3_nt: TGCGCCAGCAGCCAAGAACGAGCGGCCGCGGGCACAGATACGCAGTATTTT

d_call: TRBD1
cdr3_length: 15
v_call: TRBV10-3
clone_size: medium-sized
j_call: TRBJ2-5
cdr3_aa: CAISEDRAYQETQYF
cdr3_nt: TGTGCCATCAGTGAAGACAGGGCGTACCAAGAGACCCAGTACTTC

d_call: .
cdr3_length: 18
v_call: TRBV20-1
clone_size: .
j_call: TRBJ1-5
cdr3_aa: CSARASLTGSGGNQPQHF
cdr3_nt: TGCAGTGCTAGAGCTAGTCTGACAGGTTCTGGGGGCAATCAGCCCCAGCATTTT

d_call: .
cdr3_length: 13
v_call: TRBV4-2
clone_size: few
j_call: TRBJ2-1
cdr3_aa: CASSVRVANEQFF
cdr3_nt: TGTGCCAGCAGCGTTAGGGTGGCCAATGAGCAGTTCTTC

d_call: TRBD1
cdr3_length: 16
v_call: TRBV5-1
clone_size: many
j_call: TRBJ1-2
cdr3_aa: CASSFGTRGPDYGYTF
cdr3_nt: TGCGCCAGCAGCTTTGGTACCAGGGGGCCTGACTATGGCTACACCTTC